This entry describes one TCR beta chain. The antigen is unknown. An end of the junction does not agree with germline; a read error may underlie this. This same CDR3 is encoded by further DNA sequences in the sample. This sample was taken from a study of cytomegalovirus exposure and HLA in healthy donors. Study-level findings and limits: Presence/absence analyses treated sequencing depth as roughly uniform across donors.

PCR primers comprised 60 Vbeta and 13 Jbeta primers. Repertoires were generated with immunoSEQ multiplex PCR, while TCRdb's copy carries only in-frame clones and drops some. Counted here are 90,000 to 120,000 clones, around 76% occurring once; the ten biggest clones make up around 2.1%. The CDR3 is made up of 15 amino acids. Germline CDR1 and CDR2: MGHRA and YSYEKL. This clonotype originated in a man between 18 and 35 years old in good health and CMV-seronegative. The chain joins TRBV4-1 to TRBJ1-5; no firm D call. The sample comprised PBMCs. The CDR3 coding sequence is TGCGCCAGCAGCCAAGAGGCAGGAGGGAATCCGCCCCAGCATTTT. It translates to CASSQEAGGNPPQHF.